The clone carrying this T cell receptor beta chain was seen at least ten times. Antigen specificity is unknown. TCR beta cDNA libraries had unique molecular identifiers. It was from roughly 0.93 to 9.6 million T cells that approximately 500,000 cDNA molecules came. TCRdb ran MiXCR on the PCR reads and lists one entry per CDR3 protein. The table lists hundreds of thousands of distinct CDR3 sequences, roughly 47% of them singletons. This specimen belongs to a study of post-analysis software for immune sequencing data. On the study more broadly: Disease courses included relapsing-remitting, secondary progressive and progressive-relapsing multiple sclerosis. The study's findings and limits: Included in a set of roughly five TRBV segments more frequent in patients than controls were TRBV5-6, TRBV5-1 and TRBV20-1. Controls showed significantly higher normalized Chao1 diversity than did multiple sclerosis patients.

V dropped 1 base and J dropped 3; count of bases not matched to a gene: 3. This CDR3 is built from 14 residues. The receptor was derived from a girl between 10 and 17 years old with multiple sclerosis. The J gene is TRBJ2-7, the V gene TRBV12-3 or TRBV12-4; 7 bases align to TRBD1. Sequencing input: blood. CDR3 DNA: TGTGCCAGCAGTTTAGGACAGGGTGACTACGAGCAGTACTTC. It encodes CASSLGQGDYEQYF.